This T cell receptor (beta chain) appears in the sequencing data of a study of blood T cell repertoires in COVID-19. The overall study: Samples taken during acute and convalescent COVID-19 were collected in the United States, Italy and Spain.

V trimming: 0 bases; J trimming: 3 bases; junction bases outside the gene matches: 9. The CDR3 is 17 amino acids. Germline CDR1 is MNHEY and CDR2 is SVGEGT. Clones were read by immunoSEQ multiplex PCR, and TCRdb kept only the in-frame ones, dropping some. Of over 45,000 clones in the sample, approximately 91% were seen once. The chain employs TRBV6-2 or TRBV6-3 and TRBJ1-1; 8 nucleotides match TRBD1. What was sequenced was peripheral blood. The sequence was obtained from a man aged 55 to 70 with active COVID-19. This CDR3 is CASSYSHRQGTHTEAFF. As DNA, the CDR3 is TGTGCCAGCAGTTACTCCCACCGACAGGGGACCCACACTGAAGCTTTCTTT.